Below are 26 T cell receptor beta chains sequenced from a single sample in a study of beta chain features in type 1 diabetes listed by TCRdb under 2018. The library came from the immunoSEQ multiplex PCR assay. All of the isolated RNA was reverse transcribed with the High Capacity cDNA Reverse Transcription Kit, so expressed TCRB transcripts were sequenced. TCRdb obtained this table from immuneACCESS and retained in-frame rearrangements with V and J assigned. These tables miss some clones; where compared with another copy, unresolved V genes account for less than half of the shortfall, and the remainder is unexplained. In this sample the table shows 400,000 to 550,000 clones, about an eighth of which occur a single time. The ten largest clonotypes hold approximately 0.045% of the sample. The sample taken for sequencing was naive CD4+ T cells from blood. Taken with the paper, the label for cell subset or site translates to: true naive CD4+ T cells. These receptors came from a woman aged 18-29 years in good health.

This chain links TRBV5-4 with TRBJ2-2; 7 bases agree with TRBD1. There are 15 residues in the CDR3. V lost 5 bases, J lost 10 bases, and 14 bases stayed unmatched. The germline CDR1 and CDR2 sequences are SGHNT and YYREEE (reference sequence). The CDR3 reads CASRPGDRTPVELFF. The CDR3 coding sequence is TGTGCCAGCAGGCCCGGGGACAGAACACCGGTGGAGCTGTTTTTT.

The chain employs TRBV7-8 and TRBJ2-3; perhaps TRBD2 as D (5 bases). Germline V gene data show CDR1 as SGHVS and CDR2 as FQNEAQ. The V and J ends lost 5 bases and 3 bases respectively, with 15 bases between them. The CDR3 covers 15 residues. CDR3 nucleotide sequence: TGTGCCAGCAGCCCTCGGCGGGCGTTAACAGATACGCAGTATTTT. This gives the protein CASSPRRALTDTQYF.

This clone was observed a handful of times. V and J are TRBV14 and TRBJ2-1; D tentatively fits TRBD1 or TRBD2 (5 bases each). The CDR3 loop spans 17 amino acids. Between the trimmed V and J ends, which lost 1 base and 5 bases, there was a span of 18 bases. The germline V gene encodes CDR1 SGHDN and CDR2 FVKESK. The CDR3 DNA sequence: TGTGCCAGCAGCCAAGGGGACGGGCGACAGCCTCACAATGAGCAGTTCTTC. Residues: CASSQGDGRQPHNEQFF.

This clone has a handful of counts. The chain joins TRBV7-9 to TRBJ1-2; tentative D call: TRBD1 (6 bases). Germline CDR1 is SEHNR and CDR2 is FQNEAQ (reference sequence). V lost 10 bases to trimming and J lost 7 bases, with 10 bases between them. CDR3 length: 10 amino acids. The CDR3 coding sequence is TGTGCCATCCAGACAGGTGGCTACACCTTC. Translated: CAIQTGGYTF.

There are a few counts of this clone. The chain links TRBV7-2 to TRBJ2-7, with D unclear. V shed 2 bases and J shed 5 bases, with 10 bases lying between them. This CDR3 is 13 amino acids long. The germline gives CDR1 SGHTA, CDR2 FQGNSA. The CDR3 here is CASSLNPLDEQYF. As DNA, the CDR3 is TGTGCCAGCAGCTTAAACCCGCTGGACGAGCAGTACTTC.

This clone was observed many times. CDR3 coding DNA: TGCAGCGTTGAAGGCCAAGAAATTGGGGAGACCCAGTACTTC. Translating gives CSVEGQEIGETQYF. V gene TRBV29-1 combines with J gene TRBJ2-5; D gene unclear. Trimming removed 1 base from V and 5 bases from J, with 14 bases in between. Germline CDR1 is SQVTM and CDR2 is ANQGSEA. This CDR3 spans 14 amino acids.

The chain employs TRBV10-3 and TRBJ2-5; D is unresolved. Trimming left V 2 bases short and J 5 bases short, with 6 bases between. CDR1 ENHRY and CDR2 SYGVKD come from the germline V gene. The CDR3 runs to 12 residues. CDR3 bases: TGTGCCATCAGTGAGAGGGTTGAGACCCAGTACTTC. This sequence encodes CAISERVETQYF.

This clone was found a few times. Written as DNA, the CDR3 is TGTGCCAGCAGCAGACAGGGGCTGTGGGAGCAGTACGTC. Encoded protein: CASSRQGLWEQYV. The V and J genes are TRBV11-2 and TRBJ2-7; 8 nucleotides match TRBD1. The CDR3 covers 13 residues. Trimming cost V 5 bases and J 7 bases; bases outside gene matches: 7. From germline, CDR1 is SGHAT and CDR2 FQNNGV.

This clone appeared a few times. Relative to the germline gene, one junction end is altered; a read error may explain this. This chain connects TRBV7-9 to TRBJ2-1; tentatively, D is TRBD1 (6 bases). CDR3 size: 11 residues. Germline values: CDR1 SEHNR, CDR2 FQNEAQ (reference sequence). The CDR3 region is CASSLYRAGIF. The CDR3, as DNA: TGTGCCAGCAGCTTATACAGGGCTGGAATCTTC.

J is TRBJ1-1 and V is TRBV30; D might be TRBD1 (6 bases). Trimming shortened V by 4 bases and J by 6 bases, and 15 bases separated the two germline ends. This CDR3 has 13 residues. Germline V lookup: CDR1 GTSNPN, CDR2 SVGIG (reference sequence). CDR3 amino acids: CAWNTGLGAEAFF. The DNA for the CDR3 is TGTGCCTGGAATACAGGGTTGGGAGCTGAAGCTTTCTTT.

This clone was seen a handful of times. The CDR3 spells CASSSRPGVGQETQYF. In nucleotides, the CDR3 is TGTGCCAGCAGCTCCCGCCCCGGGGTGGGCCAAGAGACCCAGTACTTC. This chain links TRBV9 with TRBJ2-5; possible D gene TRBD2, 5 bases. Trimming took 4 bases from V and 1 from J, leaving 17 bases between them. CDR3 length: 16 residues. Looked up from germline, CDR1 is SGDLS and CDR2 is YYNGEE.

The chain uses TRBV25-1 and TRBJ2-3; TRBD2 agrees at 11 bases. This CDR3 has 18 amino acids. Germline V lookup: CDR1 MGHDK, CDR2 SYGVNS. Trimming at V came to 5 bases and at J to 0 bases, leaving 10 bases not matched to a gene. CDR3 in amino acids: CASSHSLPSGRSTDTQYF. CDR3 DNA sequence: TGTGCCAGCAGTCATTCCCTACCTAGCGGGAGGAGCACAGATACGCAGTATTTT.

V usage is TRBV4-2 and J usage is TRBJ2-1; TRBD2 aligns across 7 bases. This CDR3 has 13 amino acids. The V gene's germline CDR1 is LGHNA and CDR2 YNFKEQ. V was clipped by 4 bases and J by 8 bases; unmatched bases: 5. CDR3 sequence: CASSRERDDEQFF. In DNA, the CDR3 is TGTGCCAGCAGCCGAGAGCGGGACGATGAGCAGTTCTTC.

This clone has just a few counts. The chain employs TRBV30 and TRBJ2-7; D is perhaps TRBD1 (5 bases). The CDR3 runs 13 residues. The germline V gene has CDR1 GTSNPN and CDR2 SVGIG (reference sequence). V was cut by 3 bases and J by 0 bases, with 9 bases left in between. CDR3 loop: CAWRTVPSYEQYF. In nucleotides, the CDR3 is TGTGCCTGGAGGACAGTTCCCTCCTACGAGCAGTACTTC.

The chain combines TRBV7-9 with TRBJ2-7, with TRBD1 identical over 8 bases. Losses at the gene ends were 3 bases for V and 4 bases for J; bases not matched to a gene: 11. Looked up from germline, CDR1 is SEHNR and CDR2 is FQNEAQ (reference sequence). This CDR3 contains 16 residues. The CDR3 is CASSLMTGVEWYEQYV. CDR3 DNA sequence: TGTGCCAGCAGCTTGATGACAGGGGTTGAATGGTACGAGCAGTACGTC.

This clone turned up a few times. CDR3: CAISDPKNYEQYF. CDR3 nucleotides: TGTGCCATCAGTGATCCCAAAAACTACGAGCAGTACTTC. The V gene is TRBV10-3, the J gene TRBJ2-7; D is unclear. CDR1 is ENHRY, CDR2 SYGVKD, per germline. Deletions cut 3 bases from V and 3 bases from J, with 9 bases between. This CDR3 spans 13 amino acids.

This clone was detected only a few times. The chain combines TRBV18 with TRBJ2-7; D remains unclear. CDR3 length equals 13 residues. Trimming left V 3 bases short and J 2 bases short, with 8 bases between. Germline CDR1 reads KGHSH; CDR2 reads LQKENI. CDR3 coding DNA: TGTGCCAGCTCACCGGTAGGGACCTACGAGCAGTACTTC. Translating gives CASSPVGTYEQYF.

CDR3 DNA: TGTGCCACATTCGCTGGAAACACCATATATTTT. It encodes CATFAGNTIYF. J is TRBJ1-3 and V is TRBV10-3; no reliable D call. V lost 10 bases, J lost 2 bases, and 6 bases lay in between. There are 11 residues in the CDR3. Germline CDR1 and CDR2: ENHRY and SYGVKD.

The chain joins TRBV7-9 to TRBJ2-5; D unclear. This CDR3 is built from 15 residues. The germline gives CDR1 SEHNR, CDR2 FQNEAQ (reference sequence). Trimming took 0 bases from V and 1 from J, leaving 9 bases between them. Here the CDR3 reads CASSLAIAIQETQYF. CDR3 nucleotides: TGTGCCAGCAGCTTAGCGATCGCGATCCAAGAGACCCAGTACTTC.

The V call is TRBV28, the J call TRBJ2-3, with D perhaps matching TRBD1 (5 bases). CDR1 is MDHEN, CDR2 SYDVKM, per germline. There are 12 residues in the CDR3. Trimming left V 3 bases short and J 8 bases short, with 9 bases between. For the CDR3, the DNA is TGTGCCAGCAGTTTGGGGCAAGTTACGCAGTATTTT. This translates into CASSLGQVTQYF.

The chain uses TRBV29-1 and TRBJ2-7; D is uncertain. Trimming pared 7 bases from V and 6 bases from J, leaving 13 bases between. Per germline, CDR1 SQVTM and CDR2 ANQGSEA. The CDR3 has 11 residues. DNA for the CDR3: TGCAGCGCGCGCCATTTCGGCGAGCAGTACTTC. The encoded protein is CSARHFGEQYF.

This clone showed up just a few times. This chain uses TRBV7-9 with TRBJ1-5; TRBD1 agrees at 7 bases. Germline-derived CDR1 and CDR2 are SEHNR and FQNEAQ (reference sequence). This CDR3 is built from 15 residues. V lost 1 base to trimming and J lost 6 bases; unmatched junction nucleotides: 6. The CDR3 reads CASSLGDRVGQPQHF. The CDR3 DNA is TGTGCCAGCAGCTTAGGAGACAGGGTGGGTCAGCCCCAGCATTTT.

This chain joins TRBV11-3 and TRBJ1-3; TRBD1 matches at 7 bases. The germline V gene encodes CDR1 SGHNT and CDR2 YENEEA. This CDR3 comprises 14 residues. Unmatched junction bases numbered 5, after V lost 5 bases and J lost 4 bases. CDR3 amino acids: CASSPRGHGNTIYF. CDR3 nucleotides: TGTGCCAGCAGCCCTAGGGGGCACGGAAACACCATATATTTT.

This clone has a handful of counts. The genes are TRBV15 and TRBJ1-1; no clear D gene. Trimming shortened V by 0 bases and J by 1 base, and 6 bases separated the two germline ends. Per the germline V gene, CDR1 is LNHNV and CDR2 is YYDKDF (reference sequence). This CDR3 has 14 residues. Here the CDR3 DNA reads TGTGCCACCAGCAGAGATATCAAGAACACTGAAGCTTTCTTT. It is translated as CATSRDIKNTEAFF.

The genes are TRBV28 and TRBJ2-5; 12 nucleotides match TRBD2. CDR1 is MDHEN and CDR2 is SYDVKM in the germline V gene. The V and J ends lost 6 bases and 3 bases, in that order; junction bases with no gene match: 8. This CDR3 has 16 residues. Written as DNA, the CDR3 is TGTGCCAGCAGCACGGGTGGACTAGCGGGGAAAGAGACCCAGTACTTC. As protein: CASSTGGLAGKETQYF. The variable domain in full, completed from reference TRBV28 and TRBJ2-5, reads DVKVTQSSRYLVKRTGEKVFLECVQDMDHENMFWYRQDPGLGLRLIYFSYDVKMKEKGDIPEGYSVSREKKERFSLILESASTNQTSMYLCASSTGGLAGKETQYFGPGTRLLVL.

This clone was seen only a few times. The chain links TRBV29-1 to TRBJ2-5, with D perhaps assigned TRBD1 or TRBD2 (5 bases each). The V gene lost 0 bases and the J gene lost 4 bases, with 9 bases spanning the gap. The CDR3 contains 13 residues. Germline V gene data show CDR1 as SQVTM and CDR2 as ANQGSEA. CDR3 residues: CSVEDLGGETQYF. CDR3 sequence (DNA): TGCAGCGTTGAAGATCTTGGGGGAGAGACCCAGTACTTC.